This T cell receptor beta chain was recorded in a study of blood T cell repertoires in COVID-19. Study-wide background: The United States, Italy and Spain supplied acute and convalescent COVID-19 samples. Sources were T cells, B-cell-depleted T cells, or PBMCs; the material itself was cDNA or gDNA.

J lost 1 base, V lost 0 bases, and 9 bases had no gene match. This CDR3 comprises 18 residues. The germline V gene encodes CDR1 MNHNS and CDR2 SASEGT. The Seattle site enrolled patients during active infection and followed them longitudinally. The assay was immunoSEQ multiplex PCR, and TCRdb's table has in-frame clones only and misses some. Of 75,000 to 80,000 clones in the sample, roughly 84% were seen once. Sequencing input: peripheral blood. J is TRBJ1-1 and V is TRBV6-1; TRBD1 aligns across 9 bases. The source of this sequence is a man aged 55 to 70 with COVID-19, enrolled during active disease. The CDR3 reads CASSEALGQGSSNTEAFF. Written as DNA, the CDR3 is TGTGCCAGCAGTGAAGCCCTAGGACAGGGGTCGTCGAACACTGAAGCTTTCTTT.